The 4 T cell receptor beta chains reported below all come from one sample, sequenced in a study of T cells in Graves' hyperthyroidism and ophthalmopathy. From RNA transcripts, TCR beta CDR3 regions were amplified. Primed by the HTBI set, a first-round RT-PCR was run on the TCR CDR3. TCRdb ran MiXCR on the multiplex PCR reads and lists one entry per CDR3 protein. The data show roughly 740,000 distinct CDR3 sequences, around 17% seen once. The specimen was blood. These receptors were collected from a man younger than 35 with Graves' hyperthyroidism.

This clonotype was seen repeatedly, ten times or more. The V and J genes are TRBV11-3 and TRBJ2-1; 7 bases fit TRBD2. Germline lookup yields CDR1 SGHNT and CDR2 YENEEA. With V trimmed by 5 bases and J by 0 bases, 7 bases remained unmatched. CDR3 length: 16 amino acids. The CDR3 DNA is TGTGCCAGCAGCCCAACCGGGGGGAGCTCCTACAATGAGCAGTTCTTC. Translated, it gives CASSPTGGSSYNEQFF.

This clonotype was counted many times. The gene calls are TRBV20-1 and TRBJ2-5, with 8 positions matching TRBD1. This CDR3 is 15 amino acids long. The germline V gene encodes CDR1 DFQATT and CDR2 SNEGSKA (reference sequence). The junction had 9 bases not matched to a gene; V was cut back by 1 base and J by 5 bases. This CDR3 reads CSARGAADRAETQYF. CDR3 bases: TGCAGTGCTAGAGGGGCCGCGGACAGGGCTGAGACCCAGTACTTC.

This clonotype was seen more than once but under ten times. The chain links TRBV19 to TRBJ2-1, with TRBD1 matching over 9 bases. The junction had 15 bases not matched to a gene; V was cut back by 6 bases and J by 0 bases. Germline V lookup: CDR1 LNHDA, CDR2 SQIVND (reference sequence). The CDR3 length is 19 residues. CDR3 bases: TGTGCCAGTAGCGATACTCCCGGGACAGGGCACGGCTCCTACAATGAGCAGTTCTTC. It is translated as CASSDTPGTGHGSYNEQFF.

The rearrangement uses TRBV29-1 and TRBJ2-1; the D gene is possibly TRBD2 (6 bases). This CDR3 comprises 14 residues. Germline V CDR1 and CDR2: SQVTM, ANQGSEA. V lost 5 bases, J lost 8 bases, and 19 bases lay in between. CDR3 residues: CSVLKNHQRDEQFF. The CDR3 nucleotides are TGCAGCGTTCTAAAGAATCACCAGCGGGATGAGCAGTTCTTC.